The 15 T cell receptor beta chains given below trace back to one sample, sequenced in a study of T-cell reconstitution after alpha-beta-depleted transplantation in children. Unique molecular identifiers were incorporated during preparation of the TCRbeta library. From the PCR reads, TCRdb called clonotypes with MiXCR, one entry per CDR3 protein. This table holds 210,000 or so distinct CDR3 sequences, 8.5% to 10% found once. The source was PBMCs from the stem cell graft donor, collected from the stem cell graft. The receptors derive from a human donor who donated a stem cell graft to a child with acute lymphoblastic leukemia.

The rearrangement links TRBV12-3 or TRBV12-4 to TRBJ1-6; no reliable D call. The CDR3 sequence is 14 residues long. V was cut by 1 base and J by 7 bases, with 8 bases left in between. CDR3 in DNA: TGTGCCAGCAGTTTAGACGTCTTCAATTCACCCCTCCACTTT. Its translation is CASSLDVFNSPLHF.

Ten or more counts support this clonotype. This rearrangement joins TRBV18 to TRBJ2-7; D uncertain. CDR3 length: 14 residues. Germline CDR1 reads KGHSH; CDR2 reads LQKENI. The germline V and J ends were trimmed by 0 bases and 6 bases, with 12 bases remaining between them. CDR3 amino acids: CASSPPNGKVEQYF. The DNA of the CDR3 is TGTGCCAGCTCACCACCGAACGGAAAGGTCGAGCAGTACTTC.

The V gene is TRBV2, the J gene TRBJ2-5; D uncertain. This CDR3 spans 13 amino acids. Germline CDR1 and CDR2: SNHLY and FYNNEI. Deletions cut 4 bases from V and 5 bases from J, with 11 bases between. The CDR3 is CASSAMSRETQYF. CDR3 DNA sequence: TGTGCCAGCAGTGCTATGTCTCGGGAGACCCAGTACTTC.

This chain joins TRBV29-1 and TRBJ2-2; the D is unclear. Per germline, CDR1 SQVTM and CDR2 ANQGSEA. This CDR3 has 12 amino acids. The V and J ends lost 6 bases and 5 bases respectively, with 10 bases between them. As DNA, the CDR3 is TGCAGCGTCGCCGACCAGACCGGGGAGCTGTTTTTT. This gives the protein CSVADQTGELFF.

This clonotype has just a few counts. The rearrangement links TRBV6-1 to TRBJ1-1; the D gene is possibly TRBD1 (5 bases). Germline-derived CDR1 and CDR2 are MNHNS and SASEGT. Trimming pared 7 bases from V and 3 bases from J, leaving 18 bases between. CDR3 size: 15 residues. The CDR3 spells CASTVTSGGDTEAFF. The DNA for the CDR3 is TGTGCCAGCACCGTCACCTCCGGGGGGGACACTGAAGCTTTCTTT.

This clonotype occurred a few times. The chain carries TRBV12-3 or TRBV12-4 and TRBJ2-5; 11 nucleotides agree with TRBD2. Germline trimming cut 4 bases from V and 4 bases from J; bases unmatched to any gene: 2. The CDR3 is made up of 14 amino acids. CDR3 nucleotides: TGTGCCAGCAGTTCGACTAGCGGGGCAGAGACCCAGTACTTC. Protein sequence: CASSSTSGAETQYF.

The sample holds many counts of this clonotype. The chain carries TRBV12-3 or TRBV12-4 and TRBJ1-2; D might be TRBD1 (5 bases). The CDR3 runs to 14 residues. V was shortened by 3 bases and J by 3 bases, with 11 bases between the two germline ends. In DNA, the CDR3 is TGTGCCAGCAGTTTGACGGGGGTACACTATGGCTACACCTTC. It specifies CASSLTGVHYGYTF.

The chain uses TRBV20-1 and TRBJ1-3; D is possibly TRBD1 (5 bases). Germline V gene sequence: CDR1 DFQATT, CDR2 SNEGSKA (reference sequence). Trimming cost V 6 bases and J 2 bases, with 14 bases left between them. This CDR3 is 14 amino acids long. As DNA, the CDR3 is TGCAGTGCCCCTCCGGGAGGGGCTGGAAACACCATATATTTT. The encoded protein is CSAPPGGAGNTIYF.

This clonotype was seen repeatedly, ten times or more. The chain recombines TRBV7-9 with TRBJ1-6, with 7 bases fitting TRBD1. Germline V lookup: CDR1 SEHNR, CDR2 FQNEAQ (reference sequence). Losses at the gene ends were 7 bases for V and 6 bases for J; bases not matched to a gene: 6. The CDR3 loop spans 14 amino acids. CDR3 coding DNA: TGTGCCAGCAACCGGGGACAGAGTAATTCACCCCTCCACTTT. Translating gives CASNRGQSNSPLHF.

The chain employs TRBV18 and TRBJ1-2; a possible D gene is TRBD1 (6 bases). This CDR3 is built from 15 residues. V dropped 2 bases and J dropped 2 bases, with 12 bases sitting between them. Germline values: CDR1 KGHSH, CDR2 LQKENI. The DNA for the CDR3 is TGTGCCAGCTCACCAATAGCCGGACAGAACTATGGCTACACCTTC. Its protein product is CASSPIAGQNYGYTF.

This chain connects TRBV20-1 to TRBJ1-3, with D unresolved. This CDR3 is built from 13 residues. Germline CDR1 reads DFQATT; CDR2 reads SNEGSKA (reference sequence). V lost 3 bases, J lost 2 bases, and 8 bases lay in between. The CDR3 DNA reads TGCAGTGCTAGTAGCGGGGCTGGAAACACCATATATTTT. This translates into CSASSGAGNTIYF.

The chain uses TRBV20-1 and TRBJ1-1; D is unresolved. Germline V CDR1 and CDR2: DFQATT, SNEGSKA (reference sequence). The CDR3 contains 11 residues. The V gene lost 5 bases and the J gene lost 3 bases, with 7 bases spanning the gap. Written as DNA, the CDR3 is TGCAGTGCTGGAGTGGACACTGAAGCTTTCTTT. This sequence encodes CSAGVDTEAFF.

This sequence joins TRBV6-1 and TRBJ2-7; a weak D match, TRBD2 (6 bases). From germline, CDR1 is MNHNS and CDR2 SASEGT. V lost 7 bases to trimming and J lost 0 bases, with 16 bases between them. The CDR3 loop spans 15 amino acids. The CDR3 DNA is TGTGCCAGCAAAACCGGGACTTCCAGCTCCTACGAGCAGTACTTC. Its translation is CASKTGTSSSYEQYF.

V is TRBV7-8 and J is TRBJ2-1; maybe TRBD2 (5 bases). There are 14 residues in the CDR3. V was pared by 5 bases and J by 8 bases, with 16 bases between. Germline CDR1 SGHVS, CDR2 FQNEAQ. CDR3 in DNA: TGTGCCAGCAGCCGAGGCCGGGGTGGGTATGAGCAGTTCTTC. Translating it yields CASSRGRGGYEQFF.

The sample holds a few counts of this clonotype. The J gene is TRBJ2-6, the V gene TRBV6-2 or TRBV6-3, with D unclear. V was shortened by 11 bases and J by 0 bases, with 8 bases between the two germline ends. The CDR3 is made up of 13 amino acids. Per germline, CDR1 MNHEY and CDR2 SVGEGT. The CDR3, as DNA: TGTGCCGTACTCGGCTCTGGGGCCAACGTCCTGACTTTC. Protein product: CAVLGSGANVLTF.